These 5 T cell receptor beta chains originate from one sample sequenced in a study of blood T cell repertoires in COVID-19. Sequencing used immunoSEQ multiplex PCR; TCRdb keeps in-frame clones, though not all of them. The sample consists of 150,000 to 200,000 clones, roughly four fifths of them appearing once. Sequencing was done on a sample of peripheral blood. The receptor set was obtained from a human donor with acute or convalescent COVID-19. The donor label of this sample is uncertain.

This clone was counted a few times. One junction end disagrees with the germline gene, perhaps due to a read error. The CDR3 DNA is TGTGCCAGCAGCTTCAGGGTGAATACTGAAGCTTTCTTT. Translated: CASSFRVNTEAFF. The chain employs TRBV7-8 and TRBJ1-1, with D possibly being TRBD1 (5 bases). This CDR3 is built from 13 residues. Germline V CDR1 and CDR2: SGHVS, FQNEAQ.

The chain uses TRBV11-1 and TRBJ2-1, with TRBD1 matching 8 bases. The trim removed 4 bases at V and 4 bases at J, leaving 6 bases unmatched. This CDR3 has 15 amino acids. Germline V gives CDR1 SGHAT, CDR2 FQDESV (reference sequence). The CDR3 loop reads CASSSGQGAYNEQFF. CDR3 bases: TGTGCCAGCAGCTCAGGACAGGGAGCGTACAATGAGCAGTTCTTC.

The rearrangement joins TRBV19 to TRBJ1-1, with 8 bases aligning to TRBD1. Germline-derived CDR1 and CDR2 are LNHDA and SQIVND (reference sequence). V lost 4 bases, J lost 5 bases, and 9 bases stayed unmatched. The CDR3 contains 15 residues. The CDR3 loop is CASSTGGAGNTEAFF. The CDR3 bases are TGTGCCAGTAGTACAGGGGGCGCAGGGAATACTGAAGCTTTCTTT.

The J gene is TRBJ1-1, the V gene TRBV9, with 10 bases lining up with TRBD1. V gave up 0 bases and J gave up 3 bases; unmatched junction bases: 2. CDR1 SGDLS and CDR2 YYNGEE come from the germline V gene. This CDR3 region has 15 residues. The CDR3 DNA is TGTGCCAGCAGCGTAGATGGGACAGGGGACACTGAAGCTTTCTTT. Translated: CASSVDGTGDTEAFF.

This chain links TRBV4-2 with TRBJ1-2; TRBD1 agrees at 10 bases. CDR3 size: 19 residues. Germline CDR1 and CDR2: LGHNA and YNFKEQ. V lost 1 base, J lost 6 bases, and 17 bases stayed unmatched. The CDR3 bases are TGTGCCAGCAGCCAAGTGGGTAGGACAGGGGGACTTAGGGGCGATGGCTACACCTTC. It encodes CASSQVGRTGGLRGDGYTF.